These 24 T cell receptor beta chains share one sample of origin, sequenced in a study of blood T cell repertoires in COVID-19. The protocol was immunoSEQ multiplex PCR, while the TCRdb copy is restricted to in-frame clones and leaves out a portion. The table shows hundreds of thousands of clones, with under 90% occurring only once. Sequenced material: PBMCs or T cells enriched from blood (not recorded which). Source of these receptors: a man younger than 45 with acute COVID-19.

V is TRBV7-8 and J is TRBJ2-5; D might be TRBD2 (5 bases). Looked up from germline, CDR1 is SGHVS and CDR2 is FQNEAQ. The CDR3 extends over 14 amino acids. Trimming stripped 5 bases from V and 5 bases from J, with 15 bases between. CDR3 amino acids: CASSPKAGGETQYF. In DNA, the CDR3 is TGTGCCAGCAGCCCGAAGGCAGGAGGCGAGACCCAGTACTTC.

In its sample, this clone was seen once. The rearrangement joins TRBV28 to TRBJ1-2; TRBD1 agrees at 8 bases. Trimming removed 4 bases from V and 4 bases from J; junction bases left unmatched: 5. This CDR3 has 14 amino acids. Germline CDR1 reads MDHEN; CDR2 reads SYDVKM. The CDR3, as DNA: TGTGCCAGCAGTTCACAAGGGACAGGCTATGGCTACACCTTC. Its protein is CASSSQGTGYGYTF.

The V gene is TRBV19, the J gene TRBJ1-2; TRBD1 aligns across 9 bases. CDR1 is LNHDA, CDR2 SQIVND, per germline (reference sequence). This CDR3 has 15 amino acids. V shed 5 bases, J shed 8 bases, and the junction held 12 bases outside the gene matches. The CDR3 loop reads CASSAVGQGLGGYTF. In DNA, the CDR3 is TGTGCCAGTAGTGCAGTGGGACAGGGTCTAGGAGGCTACACCTTC.

The chain employs TRBV5-4 and TRBJ1-2; 9 bases align to TRBD1. With V trimmed by 9 bases and J by 8 bases, 23 bases remained unmatched. CDR1 and CDR2 (germline): SGHNT, YYREEE (reference sequence). The CDR3 consists of 17 residues. The DNA of the CDR3 is TGTGCCATCTCCCTTGCCCTACCCGGGACAGGGAGCGTGGGCTACACCTTC. Translation: CAISLALPGTGSVGYTF. The complete variable domain, with remaining parts taken from reference TRBV5-4 and TRBJ1-2, reads ETGVTQSPTHLIKTRGQQVTLRCSSQSGHNTVSWYQQALGQGPQFIFQYYREEENGRGNFPPRFSGLQFPNYSSELNVNALELDDSALYLCAISLALPGTGSVGYTFGSGTRLTVV.

This clone has just a few counts. The chain has TRBV11-3 and TRBJ1-2; D ambiguous. Trimming stripped 5 bases from V and 1 base from J, with 11 bases between. The CDR3 totals 14 residues. Per the germline V gene, CDR1 is SGHNT and CDR2 is YENEEA. As DNA, the CDR3 is TGTGCCAGCAGCCCCGGACTCAATAACTATGGCTACACCTTC. It translates to CASSPGLNNYGYTF.

The gene calls are TRBV5-1 and TRBJ1-4; D remains unclear. Germline V gene lookup returns CDR1 SGHRS and CDR2 YFSETQ. With 2 bases removed from V and 0 bases from J, the gap between germline ends came to 8 bases. The CDR3 length is 15 residues. The CDR3 protein is CASSLTAATNEKLFF. In DNA, the CDR3 is TGCGCCAGCAGCTTAACAGCCGCAACTAATGAAAAACTGTTTTTT.

The CDR3 DNA is TGTGCCTGGAGTCACGGTTACAATGAGCAGTTCTTC. Amino acid sequence: CAWSHGYNEQFF. This chain connects TRBV30 to TRBJ2-1; no reliable D call. V lost 2 bases, J lost 4 bases, and 6 bases lay in between. Per the germline V gene, CDR1 is GTSNPN and CDR2 is SVGIG (reference sequence). The CDR3 is made up of 12 amino acids.

The V and J genes are TRBV25-1 and TRBJ2-4, with 9 bases that match TRBD1. The CDR3 spans 15 residues. The V gene end was trimmed by 3 bases and the J gene end by 6 bases; junction bases not matched to a gene: 6. Germline V gene lookup returns CDR1 MGHDK and CDR2 SYGVNS. The CDR3 DNA sequence: TGTGCCAGCAGTGATGCCGGGACAGGGAGAAACATTCAGTACTTC. It encodes CASSDAGTGRNIQYF. Filled out from reference TRBV25-1 and TRBJ2-4, the complete variable domain reads EADIYQTPRYLVIGTGKKITLECSQTMGHDKMYWYQQDPGMELHLIHYSYGVNSTEKGDLSSESTVSRIRTEHFPLTLESARPSHTSQYLCASSDAGTGRNIQYFGAGTRLSVL.

The V call is TRBV6-5, the J call TRBJ2-5, with D possibly being TRBD1 (5 bases). V was pared by 8 bases and J by 5 bases, with 21 bases between. Per germline, CDR1 MNHEY and CDR2 SVGAGI. CDR3 size: 15 residues. The CDR3 reads CASRRQFSIRETQYF. CDR3 bases: TGTGCCAGCCGTAGACAGTTCAGCATCAGGGAGACCCAGTACTTC.

The chain joins TRBV18 to TRBJ2-7, with a tentative D call TRBD1 (6 bases). V was trimmed by 3 bases and J by 2 bases, leaving 14 bases between them. CDR3 length: 15 residues. Germline loops: CDR1 KGHSH, CDR2 LQKENI. In nucleotides, the CDR3 is TGTGCCAGCTCACCCAATACAGGGAACACCTACGAGCAGTACGTC. This sequence encodes CASSPNTGNTYEQYV.

About this clone: Additional DNA sequences in this sample encode the identical CDR3. V gene TRBV29-1 combines with J gene TRBJ1-1, with D possibly being TRBD1 (6 bases). Germline assignment: CDR1 SQVTM and CDR2 ANQGSEA. V shed 4 bases and J shed 1 base, with 10 bases lying between them. There are 13 residues in the CDR3. The CDR3 loop is CSVGEGGNTEAFF. DNA for the CDR3: TGCAGCGTTGGAGAGGGGGGGAACACTGAAGCTTTCTTT. Full variable domain (remainder filled in from reference TRBV29-1 and TRBJ1-1): SAVISQKPSRDICQRGTSLTIQCQVDSQVTMMFWYRQQPGQSLTLIATANQGSEATYESGFVIDKFPISRPNLTFSTLTVSNMSPEDSSIYLCSVGEGGNTEAFFGQGTRLTVV.

As for this clone: Other DNA sequences in the sample encode the same CDR3. The genes are TRBV30 and TRBJ1-5, with 8 bases lining up with TRBD1. Germline values: CDR1 GTSNPN, CDR2 SVGIG (reference sequence). With 2 bases clipped from V and 5 bases from J, the junction kept 2 bases outside the gene matches. The CDR3 covers 13 residues. The CDR3 spells CAWSPGGDQPQHF. Here the CDR3 DNA reads TGTGCCTGGAGTCCAGGGGGCGATCAGCCCCAGCATTTT.

The genes are TRBV6-5 and TRBJ2-1; TRBD2 aligns across 8 bases. V gave up 2 bases and J gave up 8 bases; unmatched junction bases: 8. CDR1 and CDR2 from the germline V gene are MNHEY and SVGAGI. The CDR3 runs to 15 residues. CDR3 nucleotides: TGTGCCAGCAGTTACCTCGGACTAGCTACGTATGAGCAGTTCTTC. It is translated as CASSYLGLATYEQFF.

The chain carries TRBV6-6 and TRBJ2-2; D gene unclear. Germline assignment: CDR1 MNHNY and CDR2 SVGAGI (reference sequence). The CDR3 extends over 13 amino acids. The ends were cut back, 6 bases at V and 2 bases at J, with 7 bases in the middle. The CDR3: CASSTVNTGELFF. Here the CDR3 DNA reads TGTGCCAGCAGCACAGTAAACACCGGGGAGCTGTTTTTT.

The rearrangement joins TRBV7-2 to TRBJ2-1; 14 bases match TRBD2. This CDR3 region has 17 residues. The V gene end was trimmed by 6 bases and the J gene end by 4 bases; junction bases not matched to a gene: 8. Per germline, CDR1 SGHTA and CDR2 FQGNSA. The CDR3: CASRPAGLAGAYNEQFF. The CDR3 DNA is TGTGCCAGCAGACCCGCGGGACTAGCGGGGGCATACAATGAGCAGTTCTTC.

V gene TRBV4-2 combines with J gene TRBJ1-3, with 9 bases identical to TRBD1. Unmatched junction bases numbered 11, after V lost 4 bases and J lost 4 bases. The CDR3 runs to 17 residues. CDR1 is LGHNA and CDR2 is YNFKEQ in the germline V gene. CDR3 amino acids: CASSPWGQGRFGNTIYF. The CDR3 DNA reads as TGTGCCAGCAGCCCTTGGGGACAGGGCCGGTTCGGAAACACCATATATTTT.

V usage is TRBV19 and J usage is TRBJ1-5, with 8 bases lining up with TRBD1. With V trimmed by 4 bases and J by 2 bases, 1 base remained unmatched. CDR1 LNHDA and CDR2 SQIVND come from the germline V gene (reference sequence). CDR3 length: 14 residues. CDR3 in amino acids: CASSTGQGNQPQHF. CDR3 nucleotides: TGTGCCAGTAGTACGGGACAGGGCAATCAGCCCCAGCATTTT.

The CDR3 protein is CASSLNSDTQYF. The CDR3 DNA reads TGCGCCAGCAGCTTGAACTCCGATACGCAGTATTTT. V gene TRBV5-1 combines with J gene TRBJ2-3; D unresolved. This CDR3 is built from 12 residues. The germline CDR1 and CDR2 sequences are SGHRS and YFSETQ. The V end was cut by 1 base, the J end by 6 bases, with 6 bases between. Complete variable domain (other parts from reference TRBV5-1 and TRBJ2-3): KAGVTQTPRYLIKTRGQQVTLSCSPISGHRSVSWYQQTPGQGLQFLFEYFSETQRNKGNFPGRFSGRQFSNSRSEMNVSTLELGDSALYLCASSLNSDTQYFGPGTRLTVL.

This chain connects TRBV24-1 to TRBJ1-4; D ambiguous. V was clipped by 9 bases and J by 7 bases, with 11 bases between them. CDR1 and CDR2 from the germline V gene are KGHDR and SFDVKD. CDR3 length equals 12 residues. CDR3 residues: CATEDSGEKLFF. CDR3 bases: TGTGCCACCGAGGACTCGGGTGAAAAACTGTTTTTT.

The chain carries TRBV18 and TRBJ1-4, with TRBD1 matching 7 bases. Germline V gene data show CDR1 as KGHSH and CDR2 as LQKENI. This CDR3 contains 15 residues. The J segment lost 6 bases and the V segment lost 0 bases, leaving 4 bases of the junction unmatched. This chain's CDR3 is CASSPPDRVDEKLFF. Written as DNA, the CDR3 is TGTGCCAGCTCACCACCTGACAGGGTTGATGAAAAACTGTTTTTT.

The genes are TRBV7-9 and TRBJ1-5; perhaps TRBD1 as D (6 bases). The V end lost 5 bases, the J end lost 7 bases, and 18 bases lay between the germline ends. The CDR3 covers 15 residues. Germline V gene lookup returns CDR1 SEHNR and CDR2 FQNEAQ (reference sequence). The chain's CDR3 is CASSLGGGGHQPQHF. As DNA, the CDR3 is TGTGCCAGCAGCCTCGGGGGCGGGGGCCACCAGCCCCAGCATTTT.

This clone appeared a few times. CDR3 in DNA: TGTGCAAGTCGCTTAGGCCCCCTTAGAGACAATGAGCAGTTCTTC. This gives the protein CASRLGPLRDNEQFF. The chain uses TRBV12-2 and TRBJ2-1; the table's D call TRBD2 went unverified against the DNA. TRBV12-2 is described as a pseudogene. The CDR3 contains 15 residues.

The rearrangement links TRBV4-3 to TRBJ1-5; D perhaps matches TRBD1 (6 bases). With 0 bases removed from V and 4 bases from J, the gap between germline ends came to 16 bases. The CDR3 contains 17 residues. Germline CDR1 is LGHNA and CDR2 is YSLEER. In DNA form, the CDR3 reads TGCGCCAGCAGCCAAGATTTTCGGACAGCAATGAATCAGCCCCAGCATTTT. Its translation is CASSQDFRTAMNQPQHF.

This chain links TRBV2 with TRBJ1-6; D is ambiguous. The CDR3 length is 17 residues. With 1 base removed from V and 9 bases from J, the gap between germline ends came to 19 bases. Germline CDR1 SNHLY, CDR2 FYNNEI. The CDR3 region is CASSEVSGIIYGSPLHF. The CDR3 region has the DNA TGTGCCAGCAGTGAAGTTTCCGGGATTATATATGGTTCACCCCTCCACTTT.